These 26 T cell receptor beta chains were all obtained from the same sample, sequenced in a study of blood T cells in healthy people across ages. A second about 7 to 12 cycle PCR used barcoded and J-beta primers. TCRdb reprocessed the 5' RACE reads via MiXCR and lists one record per CDR3 protein. The sample carries 600,000 to 800,000 distinct CDR3 sequences, over 40% recorded once. Sequencing was done on a sample of blood. The source of these receptors is a woman older than 75 in good health.

This clonotype has a count of ten or more. The gene calls are TRBV20-1 and TRBJ2-7; possibly TRBD2 for D (6 bases). The CDR3 loop spans 11 amino acids. V lost 6 bases and J lost 2, with 8 bases in between. Germline CDR1 is DFQATT and CDR2 is SNEGSKA (reference sequence). CDR3 protein: CSAGGAYEQYF. The CDR3, as DNA: TGCAGTGCGGGCGGGGCCTACGAGCAGTACTTC.

The chain combines TRBV7-3 with TRBJ2-2; D is perhaps TRBD1 (6 bases). The ends were cut back, 5 bases at V and 0 bases at J, with 16 bases in the middle. Germline lookup yields CDR1 SGHTA and CDR2 FQGTGA. This CDR3 is 17 amino acids long. Here the CDR3 DNA reads TGTGCCAGCAGCCCTACAACAGGGTACCCGAACACCGGGGAGCTGTTTTTT. It translates to CASSPTTGYPNTGELFF.

This clonotype appeared many times. The chain employs TRBV12-3 or TRBV12-4 and TRBJ1-2, with D unresolved. The V end lost 6 bases, the J end lost 4 bases, and 12 bases lay between the germline ends. The CDR3 loop spans 13 amino acids. The CDR3 is CASSSTRLYGYTF. The DNA for the CDR3 is TGTGCCAGCAGCTCCACGCGCCTCTATGGCTACACCTTC.

This clonotype was seen a handful of times. The chain recombines TRBV29-1 with TRBJ2-2; D unresolved. CDR1 SQVTM and CDR2 ANQGSEA come from the germline V gene. The CDR3 sequence is 10 residues long. The V and J ends lost 7 bases and 5 bases respectively, with 5 bases between them. The CDR3 is CSGRTGELFF. The CDR3 region has the DNA TGCAGCGGACGTACCGGGGAGCTGTTTTTT.

The CDR3 sequence is CAINTRGSTDTQYF. The DNA of the CDR3 is TGTGCCATCAACACTCGAGGAAGCACAGATACGCAGTATTTT. This sequence joins TRBV10-3 and TRBJ2-3; D is ambiguous. In germline, CDR1 is ENHRY, CDR2 SYGVKD. Trimming took 7 bases from V and 0 from J, leaving 11 bases between them. The CDR3 is 14 amino acids.

Ten or more counts support this clonotype. The chain couples TRBV18 to TRBJ1-1; perhaps TRBD1 as D (5 bases). The CDR3 contains 14 residues. V gave up 0 bases and J gave up 5 bases, with 10 bases separating them. Germline CDR1 reads KGHSH; CDR2 reads LQKENI. CDR3 sequence: CASSPPERGTEAFF. The CDR3 DNA reads as TGTGCCAGCTCACCACCGGAGAGGGGAACTGAAGCTTTCTTT.

The rearrangement links TRBV7-2 to TRBJ2-6; D remains ambiguous. V was trimmed by 5 bases and J by 4 bases, leaving 9 bases between them. Germline CDR1 SGHTA, CDR2 FQGNSA. The CDR3 is 14 residues long. CDR3 coding DNA: TGTGCCAGCAGCCTCGTCATGGGGGCCAACGTCCTGACTTTC. Its protein product is CASSLVMGANVLTF.

CDR3 in DNA: TGTGCCAGCAGCTCTAGTGAGCGCTGGGGGGCCGTCATGAATGAGCAGTTCTTC. Translating it yields CASSSSERWGAVMNEQFF. The V gene is TRBV11-1, the J gene TRBJ2-1; D is tentatively TRBD1 or TRBD2 (6 bases each). Trimming shortened V by 4 bases and J by 7 bases, and 26 bases separated the two germline ends. The CDR3 runs to 18 residues. The germline gives CDR1 SGHAT, CDR2 FQDESV (reference sequence).

The rearrangement links TRBV30 to TRBJ1-5, with a possible D match to TRBD1 (6 bases). The germline V gene encodes CDR1 GTSNPN and CDR2 SVGIG (reference sequence). V was cut by 1 base and J by 7 bases, with 11 bases left in between. The CDR3 totals 13 residues. This CDR3 is CAWSEGVEQPQHF. The CDR3 DNA is TGTGCCTGGAGTGAGGGGGTAGAGCAGCCCCAGCATTTT.

This clonotype occurred many times. J is TRBJ1-2 and V is TRBV20-1, with 9 positions matching TRBD1. With 5 bases clipped from V and 5 bases from J, the junction kept 6 bases outside the gene matches. The CDR3 runs to 13 residues. Germline V gene lookup returns CDR1 DFQATT and CDR2 SNEGSKA (reference sequence). The CDR3 reads CSAPYGTGYGYTF. DNA for the CDR3: TGCAGTGCTCCGTACGGGACAGGGTATGGCTACACCTTC.

The chain is built from TRBV20-1 and TRBJ1-2; D may be TRBD1 (5 bases). CDR3 size: 14 residues. The V gene's germline CDR1 is DFQATT and CDR2 SNEGSKA (reference sequence). The V end was cut by 5 bases, the J end by 0 bases, with 13 bases between. CDR3 DNA sequence: TGCAGTGCTGTGACAGATTCCACTAACTATGGCTACACCTTC. Its translation: CSAVTDSTNYGYTF.

V usage is TRBV7-2 and J usage is TRBJ2-3; 10 bases fit TRBD2. The junction had 19 bases not matched to a gene; V was cut back by 2 bases and J by 2 bases. The CDR3 covers 21 residues. CDR1 SGHTA and CDR2 FQGNSA come from the germline V gene. CDR3 amino acids: CASSLRRMGTAGGIYTDTQYF. CDR3 coding DNA: TGTGCCAGCAGCTTACGCCGTATGGGAACAGCGGGGGGGATATACACAGATACGCAGTATTTT.

This clonotype was seen ten or more times. The chain is built from TRBV20-1 and TRBJ2-1; no reliable D call. CDR1 DFQATT and CDR2 SNEGSKA come from the germline V gene (reference sequence). This CDR3 is built from 11 residues. V was trimmed by 0 bases and J by 15 bases, leaving 12 bases between them. The CDR3 is CSAREAVKLFF. For the CDR3, the DNA is TGCAGTGCTAGAGAGGCGGTGAAACTGTTCTTC.

The V and J genes are TRBV29-1 and TRBJ1-2; possibly TRBD1 for D (5 bases). Germline V gene lookup returns CDR1 SQVTM and CDR2 ANQGSEA. V lost 8 bases and J 3 bases, leaving 10 bases between the germline ends. The length of the CDR3 is 11 residues. CDR3 sequence reads: CSIQVDYGYTF. The CDR3 coding sequence is TGCAGCATACAGGTGGACTATGGCTACACCTTC.

The V gene is TRBV29-1, the J gene TRBJ2-7; tentatively, D is TRBD1 (5 bases). The length of the CDR3 is 11 residues. V shed 6 bases and J shed 2 bases, with 8 bases lying between them. The V gene's germline CDR1 is SQVTM and CDR2 ANQGSEA. The CDR3 loop is CSVRETYEQYF. The CDR3 region has the DNA TGCAGCGTCAGGGAAACCTACGAGCAGTACTTC.

The chain employs TRBV7-2 and TRBJ2-7, with 10 bases aligning to TRBD2. The germline gives CDR1 SGHTA, CDR2 FQGNSA. V lost 0 bases to trimming and J lost 5 bases; unmatched junction nucleotides: 1. The length of the CDR3 is 14 residues. The DNA of the CDR3 is TGTGCCAGCAGCTTAGCCCTAGCGGGGGACGAGCAGTACTTC. Amino acids: CASSLALAGDEQYF.

This sequence joins TRBV7-9 and TRBJ1-1; no reliable D call. Germline assignment: CDR1 SEHNR and CDR2 FQNEAQ (reference sequence). Trimming left V 3 bases short and J 4 bases short, with 9 bases between. This CDR3 region has 13 residues. CDR3 nucleotide sequence: TGTGCCAGCAGCTTCGAGTCAGGCACTGAAGCTTTCTTT. As protein: CASSFESGTEAFF. Full variable domain (outside the CDR3, taken from reference TRBV7-9 and TRBJ1-1): DTGVSQNPRHKITKRGQNVTFRCDPISEHNRLYWYRQTLGQGPEFLTYFQNEAQLEKSRLLSDRFSAERPKGSFSTLEIQRTEQGDSAMYLCASSFESGTEAFFGQGTRLTVV.

Worth noting for this clonotype: A much larger clone lies a single base off, so this may be a read error. This chain links TRBV3-1 with TRBJ2-1; TRBD2 aligns across 7 bases. Germline V gives CDR1 LGHDT, CDR2 YNNKEL (reference sequence). V was clipped by 3 bases and J by 5 bases; unmatched bases: 13. The CDR3 extends over 17 amino acids. The CDR3 nucleotides are TGTGCCAGCAGCCACTCTTATCTGGCTAGCGGCCACAATGAGCAGTTCTTC. The encoded protein is CASSHSYLASGHNEQFF.

This clonotype was counted ten times or more. This chain connects TRBV3-1 to TRBJ2-2; D possibly matches TRBD1 or TRBD2 (5 bases each). Germline V gene lookup returns CDR1 LGHDT and CDR2 YNNKEL (reference sequence). This CDR3 contains 15 residues. Between the trimmed V and J ends, which lost 7 bases and 6 bases, there was a span of 18 bases. The CDR3 DNA sequence: TGTGCCAGCACCCCCGCCCTCCGAGGGGCCGGGGAGCTGTTTTTT. This encodes CASTPALRGAGELFF.

The rearrangement uses TRBV7-2 and TRBJ1-5; D is uncertain. This CDR3 spans 13 amino acids. V was shortened by 0 bases and J by 6 bases, with 6 bases between the two germline ends. Germline lookup yields CDR1 SGHTA and CDR2 FQGNSA. The CDR3 here is CASSLARGQPQHF. Written as DNA, the CDR3 is TGTGCCAGCAGCTTAGCGCGAGGTCAGCCCCAGCATTTT. The variable domain in full, completed from reference TRBV7-2 and TRBJ1-5, reads GAGVSQSPSNKVTEKGKDVELRCDPISGHTALYWYRQSLGQGLEFLIYFQGNSAPDKSGLPSDRFSAERTGGSVSTLTIQRTQQEDSAVYLCASSLARGQPQHFGDGTRLSIL.

This clonotype was counted many times. The chain recombines TRBV7-6 with TRBJ2-5; no definite D call. The CDR3 totals 12 residues. Trimming shortened V by 1 base and J by 9 bases, and 9 bases separated the two germline ends. CDR1 and CDR2 from the germline V gene are SGHVS and FNYEAQ. DNA of the CDR3: TGTGCCAGCAGCTTAGGGTCGGCGGCCCAGTACTTC. It translates to CASSLGSAAQYF.

This clonotype has only one observation. The chain uses TRBV12-3 or TRBV12-4 and TRBJ2-1; 16 bases fit TRBD2. With 8 bases clipped from V and 0 bases from J, the junction kept 1 base outside the gene matches. The CDR3 extends over 16 amino acids. CDR3 sequence (DNA): TGTGCCAGCGGGACTAGCGGGAGGGCCTCCTACAATGAGCAGTTCTTC. Translated, it gives CASGTSGRASYNEQFF.

This clonotype was seen only a few times. The CDR3 here is CASSAGDSVLSEQFF. The CDR3 DNA follows: TGTGCCAGCAGTGCCGGGGACAGTGTGCTATCTGAGCAGTTCTTC. This sequence joins TRBV11-3 and TRBJ2-1; 7 positions match TRBD1. Unmatched junction bases numbered 14, after V lost 6 bases and J lost 9 bases. In germline, CDR1 is SGHNT, CDR2 YENEEA. This CDR3 region has 15 residues.

As regards this clonotype: The junction and the germline gene differ at one end; a read error may be behind it. The chain joins TRBV28 to TRBJ2-7; D is unclear. Per germline, CDR1 MDHEN and CDR2 SYDVKM. This CDR3 has 12 amino acids. CDR3 region: CASSDGYCEQCF. The CDR3 nucleotides are TGTGCCAGCAGTGACGGATACTGCGAGCAGTGCTTC.

As for this clonotype: This sequence may be a read error, since a much larger clone differs from it by one base. The chain is built from TRBV6-6 and TRBJ1-1; D is ambiguous. The CDR3 runs to 14 residues. Trimming shortened V by 8 bases and J by 7 bases, and 20 bases separated the two germline ends. CDR1 MNHNY and CDR2 SVGAGI come from the germline V gene (reference sequence). The DNA of the CDR3 is TGTGCCAGCGGTTTGACACCCCAAGGATATGAAGCTTTCTTT. It yields the protein CASGLTPQGYEAFF.

The gene calls are TRBV10-3 and TRBJ2-5; 7 bases line up with TRBD2. The CDR3 contains 13 residues. Per the germline V gene, CDR1 is ENHRY and CDR2 is SYGVKD. J lost 11 bases, V lost 2 bases, and 8 bases had no gene match. CDR3 coding DNA: TGTGCCATCAGTGAGGGGGAGAGGCGGGAGCAGTACTTC. Translation gives CAISEGERREQYF.